This T cell receptor (beta chain) was observed in a study of cytomegalovirus exposure and HLA in healthy donors. On this clone itself: Its antigen is unidentified.

Study observations and caveats: Reportedly, a later analysis found an Asian-associated ancestry cluster had fewer N-insertions than the approximately 670-donor mean. From TCR beta sequences, most subjects' HLA-A and HLA-B alleles were reportedly predicted accurately.

It was with 60 Vbeta and 13 Jbeta primers that the PCR ran. Profiling relied on immunoSEQ multiplex PCR, and the TCRdb table lists in-frame clones only, not all of them. The sample lists more than 95,000 clones, 60% to 75% occurring once. The CDR3 totals 16 residues. J gave up 0 bases and V 1 base, and 3 bases lay outside the gene matches. The germline V gene encodes CDR1 SGHRS and CDR2 YFSETQ. The chain joins TRBV5-1 to TRBJ2-2, with 7 bases that match TRBD2. The receptor's source is a woman aged 70-85 years in good health and CMV-seropositive. The sequenced sample consisted of PBMCs. This chain's CDR3 is CASSLLGGSNTGELFF. Here the CDR3 DNA reads TGCGCCAGCAGCTTGTTGGGGGGGTCGAACACCGGGGAGCTGTTTTTT.